Given below is one T cell receptor (beta chain) in context. What it recognizes is unknown. This sample was taken from a study of graft-versus-host responses after intestinal transplantation. Study context: All recipients were transplanted with multivisceral, liver-intestinal, or isolated intestinal grafts. Regarding the study as a whole: Patients who carried graft-donor T cell macrochimerism also had high graft-versus-host to host-versus-graft clonal ratios in their allografts. Recipient marrow showed GvH clones, some seen first in ileum or blood. Peak circulating GvH clone levels tracked with early post-transplant HvG declines.

TCRdb's copy holds only in-frame clones and misses some; the assay was immunoSEQ multiplex PCR. This table holds about 110,000 clones, approximately 93% found once. CDR3 length: 15 residues. V dropped 5 bases and J dropped 6 bases, with 20 bases sitting between them. CDR1 is SGHVS and CDR2 is FQNEAQ in the germline V gene. The specimen was unstimulated CD8+ T cells sorted from spleen or lymph node cells, collected before transplant. The clonotype originates from a human donor who was the organ donor for an intestinal transplant. The chain combines TRBV7-8 with TRBJ2-7; D not resolved. The CDR3 region has the DNA TGTGCCAGCAGCCGAACCGTTCTGCTGCCGTCCGAGCAGTACTTC. It yields the protein CASSRTVLLPSEQYF.